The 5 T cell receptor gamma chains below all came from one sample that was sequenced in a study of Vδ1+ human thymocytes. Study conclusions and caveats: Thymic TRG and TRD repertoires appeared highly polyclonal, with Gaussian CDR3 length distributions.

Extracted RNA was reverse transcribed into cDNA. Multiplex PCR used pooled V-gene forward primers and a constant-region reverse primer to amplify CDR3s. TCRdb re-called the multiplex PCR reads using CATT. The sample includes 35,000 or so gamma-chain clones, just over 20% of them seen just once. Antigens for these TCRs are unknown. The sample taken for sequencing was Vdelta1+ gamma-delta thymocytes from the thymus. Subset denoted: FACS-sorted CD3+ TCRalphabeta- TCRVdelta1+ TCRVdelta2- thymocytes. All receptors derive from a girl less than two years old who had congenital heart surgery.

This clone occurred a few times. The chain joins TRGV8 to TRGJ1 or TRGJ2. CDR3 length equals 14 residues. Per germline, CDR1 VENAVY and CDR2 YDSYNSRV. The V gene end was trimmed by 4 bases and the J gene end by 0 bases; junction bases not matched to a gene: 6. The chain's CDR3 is CATWDLLNYYKKLF. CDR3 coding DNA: TGTGCCACCTGGGACCTACTGAATTATTATAAGAAACTCTTT.

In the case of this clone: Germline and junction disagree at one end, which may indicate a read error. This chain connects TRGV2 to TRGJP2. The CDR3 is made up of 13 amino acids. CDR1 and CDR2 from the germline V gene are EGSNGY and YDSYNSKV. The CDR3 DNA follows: TGTGCCACCTGGGACGGGATCGGTTGGGTCAAGACGTTT. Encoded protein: CATWDGIGWVKTF.

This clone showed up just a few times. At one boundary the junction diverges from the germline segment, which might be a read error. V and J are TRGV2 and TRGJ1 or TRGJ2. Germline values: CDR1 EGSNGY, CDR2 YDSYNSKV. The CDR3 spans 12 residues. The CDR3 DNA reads TGTGCCACCCGGGACAGCCTTGGGAAGAAACTCTTT. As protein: CATRDSLGKKLF.

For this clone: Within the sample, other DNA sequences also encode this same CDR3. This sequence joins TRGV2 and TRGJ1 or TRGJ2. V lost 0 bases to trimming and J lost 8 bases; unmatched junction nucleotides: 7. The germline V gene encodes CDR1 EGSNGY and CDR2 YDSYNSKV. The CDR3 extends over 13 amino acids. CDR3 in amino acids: CATWDGLGDKKLF. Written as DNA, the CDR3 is TGTGCCACCTGGGACGGGCTTGGTGATAAGAAACTCTTT.

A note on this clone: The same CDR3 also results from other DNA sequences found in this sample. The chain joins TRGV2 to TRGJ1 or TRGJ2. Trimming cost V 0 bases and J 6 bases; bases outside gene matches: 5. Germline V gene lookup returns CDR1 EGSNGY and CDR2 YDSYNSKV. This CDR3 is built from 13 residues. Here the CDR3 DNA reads TGTGCCACCTGGGACGGGCTTGTTTATAAGAAACTCTTT. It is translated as CATWDGLVYKKLF.